A selection of T cell receptor beta chains follows, all from one sample in a study of CD4 T cells in relation to SARS-CoV-2 and coronaviruses. Method: immunoSEQ multiplex PCR; TCRdb's copy keeps in-frame clones and lacks some. The sample lists tens of thousands of clones, 60% to 85% occurring once. These receptors' targets are unknown. Material for sequencing was memory CD4+ T cells from PBMCs, cultured in vitro. The source of these receptors is an adult with COVID-19. Both conserved end residues are part of each CDR3. D genes are given only for firm matches. Size values are once, few and many counts, or a class for expanded clones, and some rows have none.

D	size	V	J	DNA	CDR3
.	few	TRBV10-3	TRBJ1-1	TGTGCCATCTCTAGAGGGACTGAAGCTTTCTTT	CAISRGTEAFF
.	once	TRBV2	TRBJ1-5	TGTGCCAGCACCCCGTCACTACAGCTTAGCAATCAGCCCCAGCATTTT	CASTPSLQLSNQPQHF
TRBD1	.	TRBV29-1	TRBJ1-1	TGCAGCGTCGACAGGGGGCAAGTTTTCAACACTGAAGCTTTCTTT	CSVDRGQVFNTEAFF
.	.	TRBV6-2/TRBV6-3	TRBJ1-3	TGTGCCAGCAGTCGACAGAGTATCTCTGGAAACACCATATATTTT	CASSRQSISGNTIYF
.	.	TRBV5-1	TRBJ2-3	TGCGCCAGCACCACCGGCCCAGGATCAGATACGCAGTATTTT	CASTTGPGSDTQYF
TRBD2	.	TRBV18	TRBJ2-7	TGTGCCAGCTCACCATTTAGCGGGACTAGCGGGATGAGGGAGCAGTACTTC	CASSPFSGTSGMREQYF
.	.	TRBV27	TRBJ2-1	TGTGCCAGCAGTTTAAGCGGCCTCCTATCCTACAATGAGCAGTTCTTC	CASSLSGLLSYNEQFF
.	.	TRBV29-1	TRBJ2-5	TGCAGCGTTGGAGGAGGGGTTCAAGAGACCCAGTACTTC	CSVGGGVQETQYF
TRBD1	once	TRBV19	TRBJ1-4	TGTGCCAGAACAGGGGGCGTCGAGGAAAAACTGTTTTTT	CARTGGVEEKLFF
.	.	TRBV7-9	TRBJ1-4	TGTGCCAGCAGCAAAGATTTGGGGGATGAAAAACTGTTTTTT	CASSKDLGDEKLFF
.	.	TRBV4-3	TRBJ2-1	TGCGCCAGCAGCCAAGATGGGCAGCCGTTGACGGTGGGTGAGCAGTTCTTC	CASSQDGQPLTVGEQFF
.	.	TRBV19	TRBJ2-1	TGTGCCAGTAGCCACCGGAGATCTGAGCAGTTCTTC	CASSHRRSEQFF
.	.	TRBV9	TRBJ1-6	TGTGCCAGCAGCTCACCCCGAGGGCTGGATCAGGGGAGGGGTTCACCCCTCCACTTT	CASSSPRGLDQGRGSPLHF
TRBD1	.	TRBV5-1	TRBJ2-1	TGCGCCAGCAGCCCGACAGGGGGCTCCTACAATGAGCAGTTCTTC	CASSPTGGSYNEQFF
.	once	TRBV7-2	TRBJ2-3	TGTGCCAGCAGCTTGAGCACAGATACGCAGTATTTT	CASSLSTDTQYF
.	.	TRBV19	TRBJ1-5	TGTGCCAGTGGGGTGGCGCATAATCAGCCCCAGCATTTT	CASGVAHNQPQHF
.	.	TRBV4-1	TRBJ2-1	TGCGCCAGCAGGACGACCCGGTCGAAGGTGCGGGATGAGCAGTTCTTC	CASRTTRSKVRDEQFF
TRBD1	.	TRBV5-1	TRBJ1-5	TGCGCCAGCAGCTTGGGTGGGACAGGTAGCAATCAGCCCCAGCATTTT	CASSLGGTGSNQPQHF
.	.	TRBV6-2/TRBV6-3	TRBJ1-1	TGTGCCAGCAGTCCGGACACAAGACCCATGAACACTGAAGCTTTCTTT	CASSPDTRPMNTEAFF
.	.	TRBV28	TRBJ1-4	TGTGCCAGCAGTTTACCTGGGATTGATAATGAAAAACTGTTTTTT	CASSLPGIDNEKLFF
.	once	TRBV10-3	TRBJ2-2	TGTGCCATCCGGCTAGCCGCGAACACCGGGGAGCTGTTTTTT	CAIRLAANTGELFF
.	.	TRBV24-1	TRBJ2-7	TGTGCCACCAGGGGGGGAGAACCCTACGAGCAGTACTTC	CATRGGEPYEQYF
.	.	TRBV27	TRBJ2-1	TGTGCCAGCAGTGCCCGACCATCTACAATTTACAATGAGCAGTTCTTC	CASSARPSTIYNEQFF
TRBD2	.	TRBV7-6	TRBJ2-3	TGTGCCAGCAGCCCCGGGACTAGCGGGAGGGCCGTAGATACGCAGTATTTT	CASSPGTSGRAVDTQYF